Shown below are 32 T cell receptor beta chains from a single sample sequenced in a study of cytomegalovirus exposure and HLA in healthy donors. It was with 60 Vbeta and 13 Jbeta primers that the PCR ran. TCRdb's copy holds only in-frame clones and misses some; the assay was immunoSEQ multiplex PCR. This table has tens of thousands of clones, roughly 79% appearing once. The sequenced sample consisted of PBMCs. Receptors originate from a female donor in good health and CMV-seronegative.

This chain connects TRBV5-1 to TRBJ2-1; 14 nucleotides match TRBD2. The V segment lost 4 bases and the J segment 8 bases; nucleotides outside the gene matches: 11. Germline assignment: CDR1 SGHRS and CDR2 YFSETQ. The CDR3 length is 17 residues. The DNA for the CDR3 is TGCGCCAGCAGCGGGGGACTAGCGGGAGCAGTATCGGATGAGCAGTTCTTC. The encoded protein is CASSGGLAGAVSDEQFF.

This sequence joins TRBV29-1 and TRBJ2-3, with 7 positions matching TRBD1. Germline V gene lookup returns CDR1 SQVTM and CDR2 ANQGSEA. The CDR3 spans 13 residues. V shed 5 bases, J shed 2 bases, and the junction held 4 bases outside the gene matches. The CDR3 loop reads CSVRGRNTDTQYF. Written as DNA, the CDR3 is TGCAGCGTTAGGGGGCGAAACACAGATACGCAGTATTTT.

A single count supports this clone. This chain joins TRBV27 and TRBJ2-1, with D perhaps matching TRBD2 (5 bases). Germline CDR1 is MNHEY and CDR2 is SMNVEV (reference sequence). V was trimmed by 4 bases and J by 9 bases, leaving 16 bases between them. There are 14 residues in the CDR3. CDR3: CASSWAPRASEQFF. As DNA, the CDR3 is TGTGCCAGCAGTTGGGCCCCGCGGGCAAGTGAGCAGTTCTTC.

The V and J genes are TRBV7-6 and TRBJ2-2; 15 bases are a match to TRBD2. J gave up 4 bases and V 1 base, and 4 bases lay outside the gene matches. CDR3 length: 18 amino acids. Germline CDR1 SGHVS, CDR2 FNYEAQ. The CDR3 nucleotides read TGTGCCAGCAGCTTAGGGACTAGCGGGAGGGCCTCCACCGGGGAGCTGTTTTTT. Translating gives CASSLGTSGRASTGELFF.

CDR3 protein: CASSYRRLAENTQYF. CDR3 nucleotides: TGTGCCAGCAGTTATAGGAGACTAGCGGAAAATACGCAGTATTTT. The chain recombines TRBV6-5 with TRBJ2-3; TRBD2 matches at 9 bases. The CDR3 is 15 residues long. Trimming at V came to 3 bases and at J to 7 bases, leaving 8 bases not matched to a gene. CDR1 and CDR2 from the germline V gene are MNHEY and SVGAGI.

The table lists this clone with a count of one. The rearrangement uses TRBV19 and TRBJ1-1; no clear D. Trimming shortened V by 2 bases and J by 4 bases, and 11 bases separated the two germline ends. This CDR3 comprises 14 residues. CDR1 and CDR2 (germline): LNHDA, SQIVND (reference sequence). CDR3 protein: CASSIREWGTEAFF. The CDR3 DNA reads TGTGCCAGTAGTATAAGGGAGTGGGGCACTGAAGCTTTCTTT.

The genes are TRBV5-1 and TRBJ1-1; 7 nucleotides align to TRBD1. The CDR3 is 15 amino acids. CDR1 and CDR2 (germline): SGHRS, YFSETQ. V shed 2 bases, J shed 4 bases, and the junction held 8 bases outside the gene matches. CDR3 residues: CASSLNRGRGTEAFF. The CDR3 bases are TGCGCCAGCAGCTTAAACAGGGGAAGGGGCACTGAAGCTTTCTTT.

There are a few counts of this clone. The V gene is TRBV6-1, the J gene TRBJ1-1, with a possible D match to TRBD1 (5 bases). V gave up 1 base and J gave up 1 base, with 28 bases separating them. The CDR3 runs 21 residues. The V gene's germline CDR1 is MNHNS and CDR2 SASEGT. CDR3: CASSEGGLAGGAPNSNTEAFF. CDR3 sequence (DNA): TGTGCCAGCAGTGAAGGAGGTTTGGCAGGCGGGGCTCCAAACTCGAACACTGAAGCTTTCTTT.

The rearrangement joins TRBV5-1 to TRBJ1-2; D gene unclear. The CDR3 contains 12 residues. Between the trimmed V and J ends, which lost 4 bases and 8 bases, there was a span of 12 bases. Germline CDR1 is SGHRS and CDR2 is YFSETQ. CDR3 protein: CASSPGQQGYTF. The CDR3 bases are TGCGCCAGCAGCCCAGGTCAGCAAGGCTACACCTTC.

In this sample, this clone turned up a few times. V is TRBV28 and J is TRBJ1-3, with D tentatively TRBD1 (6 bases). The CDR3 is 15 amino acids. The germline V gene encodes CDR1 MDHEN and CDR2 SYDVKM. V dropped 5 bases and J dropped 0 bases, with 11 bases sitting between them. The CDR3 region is CASSRQGSSGNTIYF. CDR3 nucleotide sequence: TGTGCCAGCAGTAGGCAGGGGAGCTCTGGAAACACCATATATTTT.

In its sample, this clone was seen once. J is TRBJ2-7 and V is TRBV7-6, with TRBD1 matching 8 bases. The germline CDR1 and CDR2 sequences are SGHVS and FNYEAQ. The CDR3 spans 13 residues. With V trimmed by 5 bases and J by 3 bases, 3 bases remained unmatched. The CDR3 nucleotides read TGTGCCAGCAGCACCGGACAGGGCTACGAGCAGTACTTC. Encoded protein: CASSTGQGYEQYF.

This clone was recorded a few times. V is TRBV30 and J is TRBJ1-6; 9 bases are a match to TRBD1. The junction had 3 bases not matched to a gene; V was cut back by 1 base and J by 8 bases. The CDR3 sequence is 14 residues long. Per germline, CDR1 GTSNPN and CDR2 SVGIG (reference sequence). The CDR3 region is CAWSGGQGYSPLHF. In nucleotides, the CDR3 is TGTGCCTGGAGTGGGGGACAGGGATATTCACCCCTCCACTTT.

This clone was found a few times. Here the CDR3 reads CASSPTPGTEHSSGNTIYF. The CDR3 DNA reads TGCGCCAGCAGCCCTACCCCCGGGACAGAGCACTCCTCTGGAAACACCATATATTTT. The rearrangement uses TRBV4-1 and TRBJ1-3; TRBD1 aligns across 7 bases. Germline trimming cut 4 bases from V and 0 bases from J; bases unmatched to any gene: 15. Germline V gene data show CDR1 as MGHRA and CDR2 as YSYEKL. The CDR3 loop spans 19 amino acids.

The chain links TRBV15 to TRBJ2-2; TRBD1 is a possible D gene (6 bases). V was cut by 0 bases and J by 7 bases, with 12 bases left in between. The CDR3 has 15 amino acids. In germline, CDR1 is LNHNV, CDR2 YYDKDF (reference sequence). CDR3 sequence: CATSRDQQGHGELFF. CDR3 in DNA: TGTGCCACCAGCAGAGATCAACAGGGTCACGGGGAGCTGTTTTTT.

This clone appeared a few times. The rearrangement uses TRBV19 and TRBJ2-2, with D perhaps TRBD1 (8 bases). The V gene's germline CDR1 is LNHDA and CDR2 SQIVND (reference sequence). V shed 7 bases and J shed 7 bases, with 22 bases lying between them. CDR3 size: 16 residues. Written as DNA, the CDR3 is TGTGCCAGTACCCTACAGGGGGGGAGCGGATACGGGGAGCTGTTTTTT. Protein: CASTLQGGSGYGELFF.

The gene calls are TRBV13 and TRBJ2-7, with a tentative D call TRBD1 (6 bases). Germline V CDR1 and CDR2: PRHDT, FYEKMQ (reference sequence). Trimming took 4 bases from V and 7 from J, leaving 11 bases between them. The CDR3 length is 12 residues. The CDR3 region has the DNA TGTGCCAGCAGCTCCGCAGGGGTTGAGCAGTACTTC. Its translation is CASSSAGVEQYF.

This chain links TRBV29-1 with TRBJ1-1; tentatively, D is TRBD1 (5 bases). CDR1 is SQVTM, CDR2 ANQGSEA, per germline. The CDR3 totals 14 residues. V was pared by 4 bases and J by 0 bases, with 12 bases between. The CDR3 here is CSVGVGGMNTEAFF. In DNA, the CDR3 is TGCAGCGTTGGTGTCGGGGGGATGAACACTGAAGCTTTCTTT.

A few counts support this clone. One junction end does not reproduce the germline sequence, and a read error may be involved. CDR3 in amino acids: CASSKPAPPQVVFF. CDR3 DNA: TGTGCCAGCAGTAAACCTGCCCCTCCCCAGGTGGTTTTCTTC. The chain carries TRBV6-5 and TRBJ1-2; D is uncertain. The germline gives CDR1 MNHEY, CDR2 SVGAGI. This CDR3 contains 14 residues.

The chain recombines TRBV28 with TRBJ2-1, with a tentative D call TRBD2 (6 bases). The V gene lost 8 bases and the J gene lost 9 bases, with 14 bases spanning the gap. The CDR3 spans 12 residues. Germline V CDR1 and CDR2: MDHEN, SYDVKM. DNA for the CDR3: TGTGCCAGCGGAGGGCCGACGAGTGAGCAGTTCTTC. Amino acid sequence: CASGGPTSEQFF.

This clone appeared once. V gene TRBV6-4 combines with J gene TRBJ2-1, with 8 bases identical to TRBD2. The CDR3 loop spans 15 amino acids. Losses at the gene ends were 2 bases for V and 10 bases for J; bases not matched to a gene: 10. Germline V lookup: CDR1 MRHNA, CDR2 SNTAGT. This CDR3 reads CASSDTGGRVFEQFF. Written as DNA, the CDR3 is TGTGCCAGCAGTGACACGGGGGGGCGGGTTTTCGAGCAGTTCTTC.

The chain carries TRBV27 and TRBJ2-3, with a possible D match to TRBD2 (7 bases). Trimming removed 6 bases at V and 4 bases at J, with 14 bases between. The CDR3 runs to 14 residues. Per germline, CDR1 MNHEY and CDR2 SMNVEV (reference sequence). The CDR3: CASSLPGGADTQYF. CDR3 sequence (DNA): TGTGCCAGCAGCCTCCCGGGGGGCGCAGATACGCAGTATTTT.

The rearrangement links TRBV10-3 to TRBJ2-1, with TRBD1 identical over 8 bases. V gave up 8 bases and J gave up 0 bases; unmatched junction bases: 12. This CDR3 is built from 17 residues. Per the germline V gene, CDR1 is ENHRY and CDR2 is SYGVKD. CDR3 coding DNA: TGTGCCATCCGGCGGACAGGGACCCCCAACTCCTACAATGAGCAGTTCTTC. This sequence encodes CAIRRTGTPNSYNEQFF.

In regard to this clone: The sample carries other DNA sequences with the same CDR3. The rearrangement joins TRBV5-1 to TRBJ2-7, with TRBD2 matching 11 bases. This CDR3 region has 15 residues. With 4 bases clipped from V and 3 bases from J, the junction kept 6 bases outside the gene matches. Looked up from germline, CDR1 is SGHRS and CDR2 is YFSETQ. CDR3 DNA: TGCGCCAGCAGCCCGGGGACTAGCGGCCTCTACGAGCAGTACTTC. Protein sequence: CASSPGTSGLYEQYF.

The CDR3 region has the DNA TGTGCCAGCAGTCGGCGGGGTTATGGCGAGCAGTACTTC. Amino acids: CASSRRGYGEQYF. The chain joins TRBV25-1 to TRBJ2-7, with D perhaps TRBD2 (6 bases). This CDR3 contains 13 residues. V dropped 5 bases and J dropped 6 bases, with 14 bases sitting between them. The germline gives CDR1 MGHDK, CDR2 SYGVNS.

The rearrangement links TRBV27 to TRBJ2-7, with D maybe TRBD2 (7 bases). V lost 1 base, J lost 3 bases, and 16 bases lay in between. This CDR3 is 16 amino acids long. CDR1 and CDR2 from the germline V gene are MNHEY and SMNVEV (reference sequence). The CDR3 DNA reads TGTGCCAGCAGTTTATACCTGAGGGGGGGAGGCTACGAGCAGTACTTC. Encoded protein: CASSLYLRGGGYEQYF.

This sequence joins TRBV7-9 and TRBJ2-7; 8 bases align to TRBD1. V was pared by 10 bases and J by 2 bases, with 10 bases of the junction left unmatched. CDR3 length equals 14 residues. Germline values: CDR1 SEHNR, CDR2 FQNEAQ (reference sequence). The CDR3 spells CATAPGTGTYEQYF. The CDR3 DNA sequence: TGTGCCACGGCTCCCGGGACAGGAACCTACGAGCAGTACTTC.

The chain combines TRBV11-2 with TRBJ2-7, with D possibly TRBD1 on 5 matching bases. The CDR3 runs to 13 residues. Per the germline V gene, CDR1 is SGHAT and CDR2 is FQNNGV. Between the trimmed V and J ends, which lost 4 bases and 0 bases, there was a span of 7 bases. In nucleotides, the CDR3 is TGTGCCAGCAGCTCGGACAACTCCTACGAGCAGTACTTC. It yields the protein CASSSDNSYEQYF.

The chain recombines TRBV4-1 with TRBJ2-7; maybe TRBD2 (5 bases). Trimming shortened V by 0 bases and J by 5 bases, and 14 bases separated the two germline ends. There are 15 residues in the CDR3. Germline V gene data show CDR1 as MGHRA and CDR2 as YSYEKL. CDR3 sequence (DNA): TGCGCCAGCAGCCAAGAGGTTGCTGGACTTAACGAGCAGTACTTC. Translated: CASSQEVAGLNEQYF.

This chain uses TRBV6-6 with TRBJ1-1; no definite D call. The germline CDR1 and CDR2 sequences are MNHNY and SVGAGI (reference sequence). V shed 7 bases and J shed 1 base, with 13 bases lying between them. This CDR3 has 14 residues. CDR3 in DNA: TGTGCCAGCACCCTCCGGTCTCAGAACACTGAAGCTTTCTTT. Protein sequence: CASTLRSQNTEAFF.

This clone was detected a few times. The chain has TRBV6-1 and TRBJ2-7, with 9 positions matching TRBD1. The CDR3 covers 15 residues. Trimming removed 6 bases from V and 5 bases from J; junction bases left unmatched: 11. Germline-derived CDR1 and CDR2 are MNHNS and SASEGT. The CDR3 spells CASRPHRGPFDEQYF. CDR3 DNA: TGTGCCAGCAGACCCCACAGGGGGCCCTTCGACGAGCAGTACTTC.

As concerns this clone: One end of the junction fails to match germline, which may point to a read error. The CDR3 here is CVSSDGETGTGANVLTF. The CDR3 DNA reads TGTGTCAGCAGTGACGGGGAGACGGGCACTGGGGCCAACGTCCTGACTTTC. The chain carries TRBV6-4 and TRBJ2-6; tentatively, D is TRBD2 (5 bases). The CDR3 is 17 amino acids. CDR1 is MRHNA and CDR2 is SNTAGT in the germline V gene.

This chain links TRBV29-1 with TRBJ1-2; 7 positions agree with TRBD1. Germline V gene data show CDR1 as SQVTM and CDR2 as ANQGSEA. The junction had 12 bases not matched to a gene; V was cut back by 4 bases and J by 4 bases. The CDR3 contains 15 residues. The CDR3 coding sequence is TGCAGCGTTGGGGACAGTTGGGCGGTGCTCTATGGCTACACCTTC. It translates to CSVGDSWAVLYGYTF.